This T cell receptor beta chain was found in a study of regulatory T cells in long-lasting Graves disease. About the study: Graves' patients diagnosed newly had used antithyroid drugs under 3 months. Overall study results and limits: Gene preferences differed: TRBV28, TRBJ1-2, TRBJ2-5 in persistent cases.

Time point indicated: newly diagnosed GD, antithyroid drugs for less than 3 months. The TCR library used RNA extracted from PBMCs. According to the study, TCR beta libraries were built with iRepertoire HTBI primers and CDR3-region Arm-PCR. TCRdb re-called the multiplex PCR reads with MiXCR, one entry per CDR3 protein. Among around 420,000 distinct CDR3 sequences listed, about 14% were seen once. The CDR3 is 15 residues long. The germline V and J ends were trimmed by 5 bases and 2 bases, with 15 bases remaining between them. Germline CDR1 reads MNHEY; CDR2 reads SMNVEV (reference sequence). For this clonotype: Its antigen is undetermined. A far bigger clonotype differs at one base, so this is likely a read error.

The sequenced sample was peripheral blood mononuclear cells (PBMCs), obtained at new diagnosis, from a patient treated with antithyroid drugs. The chain links TRBV27 to TRBJ1-1; D is possibly TRBD1 (5 bases). This sequence was found in a female donor with Graves disease. Here the CDR3 DNA reads TGTGCCAGCAGTCTAGGTTGGGGGGGTAACACTGAAGCTTTCTTT. This encodes CASSLGWGGNTEAFF.